This T cell receptor (beta chain) derives from a study of graft-versus-host responses after intestinal transplantation. For the study at large: Those transplanted obtained multivisceral, liver-intestinal, or isolated intestinal grafts. Every one of the recipients received anti-thymocyte globulin induction and afterwards took tacrolimus and steroids for about 3 years.

The germline gives CDR1 LNHNV, CDR2 YYDKDF (reference sequence). V was pared by 8 bases and J by 9 bases, with 20 bases of the junction left unmatched. The CDR3 consists of 16 residues. Comments on this clone: Antigen specificity is unknown.

Sequencing was performed with immunoSEQ multiplex PCR; in TCRdb, only in-frame clones are kept and a portion is missing. The table lists approximately 90,000 clones, about 87% of them singletons. The sample was unstimulated CD4+ T cells sorted from spleen or lymph node cells, taken before transplant. This rearrangement joins TRBV15 to TRBJ2-5, with 8 bases aligning to TRBD2. The origin of this receptor is a human donor who was the organ donor for an intestinal transplant. The DNA for the CDR3 is TGTGCCACCGCGGGGGGACCCAGGGCCCGGATAGGGGCCCAGTACTTC. Residues: CATAGGPRARIGAQYF.